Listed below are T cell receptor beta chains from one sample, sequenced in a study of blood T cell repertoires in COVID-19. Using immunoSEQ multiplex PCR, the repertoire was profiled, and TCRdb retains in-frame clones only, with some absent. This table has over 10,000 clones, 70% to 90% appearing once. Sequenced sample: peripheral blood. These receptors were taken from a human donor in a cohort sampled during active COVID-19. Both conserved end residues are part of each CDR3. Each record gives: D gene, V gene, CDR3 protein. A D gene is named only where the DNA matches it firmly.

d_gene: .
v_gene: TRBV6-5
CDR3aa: CASSYGQGNYGYTF

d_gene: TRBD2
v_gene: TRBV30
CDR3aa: CAWNRASGEETQYF

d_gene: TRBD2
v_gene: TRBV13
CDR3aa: CASSSLAGVHEQFF

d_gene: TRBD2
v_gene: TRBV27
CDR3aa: CASSPRGQAGGRTDTQYF

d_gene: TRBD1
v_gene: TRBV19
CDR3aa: CASTPTGVGGYEQYF

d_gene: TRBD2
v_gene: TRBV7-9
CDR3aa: CASSLSSGMGGETQYF

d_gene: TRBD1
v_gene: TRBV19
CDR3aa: CASSKGTGFDEQFF

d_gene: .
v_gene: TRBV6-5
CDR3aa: CASKVDFRTGELFF

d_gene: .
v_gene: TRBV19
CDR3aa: CASTFKGLTDTQYF

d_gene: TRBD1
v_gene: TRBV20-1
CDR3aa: CSAHQGVDF

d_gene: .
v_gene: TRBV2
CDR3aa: CASNNQGEAFF

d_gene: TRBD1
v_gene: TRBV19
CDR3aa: CASSSGTVSFSSTDTQYF

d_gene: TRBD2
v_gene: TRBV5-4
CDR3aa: CASSLGISGTYEQYF

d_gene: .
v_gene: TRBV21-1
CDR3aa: CASSLHEGGTEAFF

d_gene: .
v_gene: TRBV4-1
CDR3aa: CASSQDETEGNTIYF

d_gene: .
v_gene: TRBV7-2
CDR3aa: CASRTRVRDTGELFF

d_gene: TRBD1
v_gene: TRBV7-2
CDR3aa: CASSLQGQGVETQYF

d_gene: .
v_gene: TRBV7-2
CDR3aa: CASSFGGSGNQPQHF

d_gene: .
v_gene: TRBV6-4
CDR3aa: CASSDSRWSTDTQYF

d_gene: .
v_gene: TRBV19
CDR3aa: CASSTGAANEKLFF

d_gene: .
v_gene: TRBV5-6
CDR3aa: CASSWDTQETQYF

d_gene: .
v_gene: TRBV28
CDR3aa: CASSGSVLTGRFEQYF

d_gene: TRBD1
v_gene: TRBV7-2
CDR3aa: CASSRAGGEQYF

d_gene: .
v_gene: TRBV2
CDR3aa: CASKSGGSIQYF

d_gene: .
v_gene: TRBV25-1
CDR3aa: CASSESPGAANYGYTF

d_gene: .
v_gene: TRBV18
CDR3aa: CASSPYVPGSTDTQYF

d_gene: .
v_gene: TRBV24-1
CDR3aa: CATSDPGSYNEQFF

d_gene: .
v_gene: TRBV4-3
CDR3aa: CASSHETVNSPLHF

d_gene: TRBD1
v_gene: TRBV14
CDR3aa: CASSPGTGLYIYEQYF

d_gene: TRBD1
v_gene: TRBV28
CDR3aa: CASSPLLTGKGYTF

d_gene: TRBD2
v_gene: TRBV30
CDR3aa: CAWQGAGDTGELFF

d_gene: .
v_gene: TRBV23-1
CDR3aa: CASSQPKSLDRNEQYF

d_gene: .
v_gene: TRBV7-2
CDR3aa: CASSLARAGEKLFF

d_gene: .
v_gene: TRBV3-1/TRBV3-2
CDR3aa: CASTWEETQYF

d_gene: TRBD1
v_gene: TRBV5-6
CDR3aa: CASSPLGGGNTDTQYF

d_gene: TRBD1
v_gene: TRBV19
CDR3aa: CASSSGTGELFF

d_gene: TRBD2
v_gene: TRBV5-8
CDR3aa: CASSPGLAGGLDIQYF

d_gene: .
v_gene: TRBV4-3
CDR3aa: CASRGSRGEKLFF

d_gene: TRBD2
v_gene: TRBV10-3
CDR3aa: CAISVLAGSSTDTQYF

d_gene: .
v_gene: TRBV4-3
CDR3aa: CASSQDRASIDEQFF

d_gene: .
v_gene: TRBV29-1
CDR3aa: CSVDGPEQGGTDTQYF

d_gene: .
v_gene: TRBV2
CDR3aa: CASLAADTQYF

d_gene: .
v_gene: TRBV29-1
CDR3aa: CSVALERREQFF

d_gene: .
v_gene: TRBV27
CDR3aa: CASRRQVGNEKLFF

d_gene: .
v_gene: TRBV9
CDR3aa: CASSVRPQGQETQYF

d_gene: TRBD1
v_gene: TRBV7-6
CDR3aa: CASSQQTGLNTEAFF

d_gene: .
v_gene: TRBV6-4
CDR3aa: CASSDSNSYGYTF

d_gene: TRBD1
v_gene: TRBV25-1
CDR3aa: CASSEYDRAWGYTF